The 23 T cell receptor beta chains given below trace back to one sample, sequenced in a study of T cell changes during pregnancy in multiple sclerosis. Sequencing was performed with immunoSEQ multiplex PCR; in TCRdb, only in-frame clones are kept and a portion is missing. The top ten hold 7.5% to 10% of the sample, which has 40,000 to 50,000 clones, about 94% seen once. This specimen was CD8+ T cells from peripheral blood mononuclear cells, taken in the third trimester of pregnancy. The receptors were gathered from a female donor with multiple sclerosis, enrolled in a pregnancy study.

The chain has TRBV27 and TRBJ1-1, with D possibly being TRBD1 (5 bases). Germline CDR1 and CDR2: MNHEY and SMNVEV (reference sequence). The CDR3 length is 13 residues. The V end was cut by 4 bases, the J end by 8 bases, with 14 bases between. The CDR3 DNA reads TGTGCCAGCAGTTCCCTTCTCAGGGTGGAAGCTTTCTTT. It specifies CASSSLLRVEAFF.

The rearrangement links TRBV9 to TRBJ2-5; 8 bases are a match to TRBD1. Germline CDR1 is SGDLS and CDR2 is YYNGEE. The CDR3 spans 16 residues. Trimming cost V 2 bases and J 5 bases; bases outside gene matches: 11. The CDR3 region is CASSVGQGLWGETQYF. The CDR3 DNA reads TGTGCCAGCAGCGTCGGACAGGGCCTCTGGGGGGAGACCCAGTACTTC.

This chain's CDR3 is CGTERNENTEAFF. The CDR3, as DNA: TGTGGAACGGAGAGGAACGAAAACACTGAAGCTTTCTTT. V gene TRBV6-6 combines with J gene TRBJ1-1; D call uncertain. CDR1 is MNHNY, CDR2 SVGAGI, per germline (reference sequence). The length of the CDR3 is 13 residues.

The CDR3 DNA is TGTGCCAGCTCACCTTTAGCGGGAGGTACGGATACGCAGTATTTT. It encodes CASSPLAGGTDTQYF. The V gene is TRBV18, the J gene TRBJ2-3, with 10 bases aligning to TRBD2. There are 15 residues in the CDR3. Germline lookup yields CDR1 KGHSH and CDR2 LQKENI. V gave up 3 bases and J gave up 6 bases; unmatched junction bases: 6.

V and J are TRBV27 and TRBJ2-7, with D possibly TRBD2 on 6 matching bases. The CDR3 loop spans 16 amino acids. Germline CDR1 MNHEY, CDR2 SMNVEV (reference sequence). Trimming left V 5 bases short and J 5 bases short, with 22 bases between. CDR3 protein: CASSTNSGYPGDEQYF. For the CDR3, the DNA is TGTGCCAGCAGTACAAATAGCGGTTACCCGGGTGACGAGCAGTACTTC.

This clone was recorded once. CDR3 loop: CSVGTSGAYGYTF. CDR3 bases: TGCAGCGTTGGGACCTCAGGGGCCTATGGCTACACCTTC. The chain is built from TRBV29-1 and TRBJ1-2, with a weak D call TRBD1 (6 bases). The length of the CDR3 is 13 residues. V was pared by 4 bases and J by 4 bases, with 13 bases between. Per the germline V gene, CDR1 is SQVTM and CDR2 is ANQGSEA.

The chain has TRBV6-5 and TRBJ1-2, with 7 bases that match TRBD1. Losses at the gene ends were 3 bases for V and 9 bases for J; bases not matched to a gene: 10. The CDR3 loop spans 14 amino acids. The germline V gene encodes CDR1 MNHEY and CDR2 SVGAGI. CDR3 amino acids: CASSYTGTDERYTF. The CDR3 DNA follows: TGTGCCAGCAGTTATACCGGGACAGACGAGCGCTACACCTTC.

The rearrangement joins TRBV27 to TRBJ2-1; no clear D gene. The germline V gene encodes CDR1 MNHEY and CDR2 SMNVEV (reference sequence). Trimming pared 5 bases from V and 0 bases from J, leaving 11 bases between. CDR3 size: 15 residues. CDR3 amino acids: CASSPTFSSYNEQFF. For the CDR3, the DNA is TGTGCCAGCAGTCCCACCTTTAGCTCCTACAATGAGCAGTTCTTC.

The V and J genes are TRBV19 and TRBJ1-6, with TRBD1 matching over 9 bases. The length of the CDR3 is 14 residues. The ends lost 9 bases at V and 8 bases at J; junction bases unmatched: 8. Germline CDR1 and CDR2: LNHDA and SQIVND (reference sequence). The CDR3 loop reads CASRGTGNHSPLHF. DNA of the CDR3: TGTGCCAGCCGAGGGACAGGGAATCATTCACCCCTCCACTTT.

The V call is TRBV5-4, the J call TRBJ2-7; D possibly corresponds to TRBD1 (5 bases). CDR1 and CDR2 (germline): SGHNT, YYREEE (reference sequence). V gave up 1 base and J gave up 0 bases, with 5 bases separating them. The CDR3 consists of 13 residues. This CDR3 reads CASSLRGSYEQYF. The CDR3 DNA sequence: TGTGCCAGCAGCTTGAGGGGCTCCTACGAGCAGTACTTC.

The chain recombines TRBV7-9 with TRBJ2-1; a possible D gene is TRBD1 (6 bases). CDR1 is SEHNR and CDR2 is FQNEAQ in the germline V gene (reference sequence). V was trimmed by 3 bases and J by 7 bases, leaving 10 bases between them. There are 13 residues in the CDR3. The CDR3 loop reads CASSFTQGNEQFF. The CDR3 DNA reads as TGTGCCAGCAGCTTTACACAGGGTAATGAGCAGTTCTTC.

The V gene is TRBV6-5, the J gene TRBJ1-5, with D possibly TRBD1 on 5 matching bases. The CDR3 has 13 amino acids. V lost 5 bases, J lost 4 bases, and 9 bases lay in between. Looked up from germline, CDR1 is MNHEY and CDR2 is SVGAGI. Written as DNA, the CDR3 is TGTGCCAGCAGTCATCAGGGAAATCAGCCCCAGCATTTT. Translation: CASSHQGNQPQHF.

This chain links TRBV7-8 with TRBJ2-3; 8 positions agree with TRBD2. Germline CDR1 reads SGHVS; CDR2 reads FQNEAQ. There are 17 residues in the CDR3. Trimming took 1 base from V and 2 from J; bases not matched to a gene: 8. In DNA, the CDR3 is TGTGCCAGCAGCTTAGGGCGACTAGCGCTCGACACAGATACGCAGTATTTT. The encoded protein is CASSLGRLALDTDTQYF.

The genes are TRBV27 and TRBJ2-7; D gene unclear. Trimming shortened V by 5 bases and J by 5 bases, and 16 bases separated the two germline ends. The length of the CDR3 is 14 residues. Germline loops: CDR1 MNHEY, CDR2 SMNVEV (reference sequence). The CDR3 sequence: CASSPTPLFHEQYF. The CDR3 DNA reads TGTGCCAGCAGTCCAACCCCCCTATTCCACGAGCAGTACTTC.

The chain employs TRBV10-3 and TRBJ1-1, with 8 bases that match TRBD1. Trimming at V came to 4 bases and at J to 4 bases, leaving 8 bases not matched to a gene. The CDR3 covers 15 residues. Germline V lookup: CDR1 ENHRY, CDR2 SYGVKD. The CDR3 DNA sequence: TGTGCCATCAGTGGGATAGACAGGGGAGTCACTGAAGCTTTCTTT. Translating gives CAISGIDRGVTEAFF.

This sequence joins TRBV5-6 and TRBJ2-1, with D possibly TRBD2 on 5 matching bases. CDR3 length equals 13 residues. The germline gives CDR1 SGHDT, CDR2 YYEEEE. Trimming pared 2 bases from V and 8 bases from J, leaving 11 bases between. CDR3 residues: CASSFAGWDEQFF. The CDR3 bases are TGTGCCAGCAGCTTCGCGGGTTGGGATGAGCAGTTCTTC.

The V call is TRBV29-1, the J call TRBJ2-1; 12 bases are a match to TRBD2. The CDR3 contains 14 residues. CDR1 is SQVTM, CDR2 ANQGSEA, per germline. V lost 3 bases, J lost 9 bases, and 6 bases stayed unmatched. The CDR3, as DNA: TGCAGCGTTGACAAGACACTAGCGGGAGGTGAGCAGTTCTTC. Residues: CSVDKTLAGGEQFF.

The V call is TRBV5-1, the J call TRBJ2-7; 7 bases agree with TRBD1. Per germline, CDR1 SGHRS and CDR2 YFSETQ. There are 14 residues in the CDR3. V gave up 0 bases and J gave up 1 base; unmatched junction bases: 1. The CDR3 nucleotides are TGCGCCAGCAGCTTGGGACAGGGATCCTACGAGCAGTACTTC. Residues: CASSLGQGSYEQYF.

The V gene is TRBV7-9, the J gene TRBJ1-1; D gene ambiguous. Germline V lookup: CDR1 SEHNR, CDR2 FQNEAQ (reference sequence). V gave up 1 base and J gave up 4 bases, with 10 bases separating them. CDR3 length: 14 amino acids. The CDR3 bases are TGTGCCAGCAGCTTAGAAGTAGTGAGCACTGAAGCTTTCTTT. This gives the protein CASSLEVVSTEAFF. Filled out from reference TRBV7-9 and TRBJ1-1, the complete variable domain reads DTGVSQNPRHKITKRGQNVTFRCDPISEHNRLYWYRQTLGQGPEFLTYFQNEAQLEKSRLLSDRFSAERPKGSFSTLEIQRTEQGDSAMYLCASSLEVVSTEAFFGQGTRLTVV.

CDR3 in amino acids: CASSLNSGSSNEQFF. The CDR3 nucleotides read TGTGCCAGCAGCTTAAACAGCGGGAGCAGTAATGAGCAGTTCTTC. The V gene is TRBV7-8, the J gene TRBJ2-1; 8 bases fit TRBD2. V was pared by 2 bases and J by 7 bases, with 7 bases of the junction left unmatched. The V gene's germline CDR1 is SGHVS and CDR2 FQNEAQ. The length of the CDR3 is 15 residues.

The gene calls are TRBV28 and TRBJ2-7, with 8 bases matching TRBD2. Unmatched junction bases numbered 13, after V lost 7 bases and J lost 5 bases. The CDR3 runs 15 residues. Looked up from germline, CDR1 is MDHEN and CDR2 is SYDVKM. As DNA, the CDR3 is TGTGCCAGCACCATCGGGCTACTAGCGGAGAACGAGCAGTACTTC. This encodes CASTIGLLAENEQYF. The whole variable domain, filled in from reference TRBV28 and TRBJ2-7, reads DVKVTQSSRYLVKRTGEKVFLECVQDMDHENMFWYRQDPGLGLRLIYFSYDVKMKEKGDIPEGYSVSREKKERFSLILESASTNQTSMYLCASTIGLLAENEQYFGPGTRLTVT.

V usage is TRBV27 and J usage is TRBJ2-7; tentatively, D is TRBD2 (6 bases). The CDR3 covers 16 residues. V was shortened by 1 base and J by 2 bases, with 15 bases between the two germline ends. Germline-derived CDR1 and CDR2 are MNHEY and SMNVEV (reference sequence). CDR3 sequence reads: CASSLYGDSDAYEQYF. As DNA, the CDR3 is TGTGCCAGCAGTTTATATGGGGACTCCGACGCCTACGAGCAGTACTTC.

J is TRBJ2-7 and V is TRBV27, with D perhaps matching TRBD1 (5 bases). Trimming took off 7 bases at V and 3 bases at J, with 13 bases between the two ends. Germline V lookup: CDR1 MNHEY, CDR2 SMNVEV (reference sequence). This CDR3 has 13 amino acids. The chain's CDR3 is CASKAATDYEQYF. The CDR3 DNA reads TGTGCCAGCAAGGCCGCGACAGACTACGAGCAGTACTTC.